What follows is one TCR beta chain and its context. Its target antigen remains unknown. Base-call qualities are not available, and no considerably larger clone is one nucleotide away. The germline V gene yields SQVTM for CDR1 and ANQGSEA for CDR2. From the cysteine through the phenylalanine, the CDR3 covers 13 amino acids. Of all the DNA, just the CDR3 is kept, 39 bases in frame from base 1. The junction carries 14 bases between V and J, which are trimmed by 5 bases and 4 bases respectively. This entry belongs to a study of OX40 agonist ivuxolimab in advanced cancers. About the investigation overall: Ivuxolimab was a fully human IgG2 agonistic monoclonal antibody targeting the costimulatory receptor OX40 (CD134). Three dose-escalation patients achieved partial responses, one with hepatocellular carcinoma and two with cutaneous melanoma. Intravenous ivuxolimab was administered to patients every 2 weeks at six dose levels: 0.01, 0.1, 0.3, 1.5, 3 and 10 mg/kg. Prior anti-PD-1, anti-PD-L1 or anti-CTLA-4 therapy was permitted, and checkpoint inhibitors had been received by about 44% of dose-escalation patients. The paper covers the monotherapy dose-escalation part of the phase I ivuxolimab trial, which included N of about 50 patients. Of the roughly 52 dose-escalation patients, hepatocellular carcinoma was present in approximately 20, melanoma in roughly 15, renal cell carcinoma in 9 and head and neck cancer in 9. The point of sequencing TCRbeta in the periphery was to test whether ivuxolimab changed TCR sequence diversity and drove clonal T-cell expansion. A male proportion of 82.7% and a mean age of approximately 60 years, ranging from 23 to 79, were recorded for the dose-escalation cohort. Broader findings and caveats from the paper: The antigen specificity of the clonally expanded peripheral T cells was not determined. In the 0.1-3.0 mg/kg groups, partial responders were among the patients with the lowest normalized peripheral clonal expansion, particularly in CD8+ T cells. Low levels of normalized T-cell clonal expansion were also seen in some patients who did not respond. After ivuxolimab, CD8+ T cells had more expanded clones than CD4+ T cells on average. At doses from 0.1 to 3.0 mg/kg, clonal expansion was seen in both CD4+ and CD8+ blood T cells between baseline and week 6.

Patients with a history of autoimmune disease or receiving systemic immunosuppression were excluded from the trial. In every dose cohort, peripheral blood was drawn for TCR sequencing at baseline, cycle 4 day 1, and cycle 7 day 1. Samples came from an open-label, multicenter, first-in-human phase I dose-escalation trial of ivuxolimab. Adults with locally advanced or metastatic melanoma, renal cell carcinoma, hepatocellular carcinoma or head and neck squamous cell carcinoma were enrolled in the trial. Before TCR sequencing, CD4+ and CD8+ T cells were separately sorted from peripheral blood. Genomic DNA was extracted from sorted cells for sequencing of the TCRbeta CDR3 region. TCRbeta CDR3 regions were sequenced using the immunoSEQ Assay. TCRdb holds this immuneACCESS table with in-frame rearrangements only. Some clones are missing; in checked studies, unresolved V genes explain under half, and the rest has no known cause. This sample holds 95,000 to 150,000 clones; roughly 93% were observed only once. 0.15% to 0.17% of the sample belongs to the ten largest clones.

This specimen consisted of CD4+ or CD8+ T cells sorted from blood, obtained in a trial of the OX40 agonist ivuxolimab. This receptor was obtained from an adult with an advanced solid tumor such as melanoma, head and neck, liver or kidney cancer. The rearrangement joined TRBV29-1 to TRBJ2-5; the best D guess is TRBD2, with 5 bases matching. The DNA is TGCAGCGTTTTGGGAGTTGGAGGAGAGACCCAGTACTTC. This sequence encodes CSVLGVGGETQYF. Extended through the reference TRBV29-1 and TRBJ2-5 proteins, this CDR3 yields the full variable domain: SAVISQKPSRDICQRGTSLTIQCQVDSQVTMMFWYRQQPGQSLTLIATANQGSEATYESGFVIDKFPISRPNLTFSTLTVSNMSPEDSSIYLCSVLGVGGETQYFGPGTRLLVL.